This TCR beta chain was identified in a study of blood T cell repertoires in COVID-19. Study context: There were acute and convalescent COVID-19 samples, and they came from the United States, Italy and Spain.

Germline assignment: CDR1 SGHVS and CDR2 FQNEAQ. The CDR3 covers 12 residues. V shed 1 base and J shed 4 bases, with 4 bases lying between them. As processed by the authors: Estimation of nucleated cell counts relied on the amplification of reference gene primers. Produced via immunoSEQ multiplex PCR; TCRdb's table is partial and in-frame only. V, J and clone size are taken as reported in that table, and D and trimming were inferred from the DNA itself. Of tens of thousands of clones listed, almost 80% are singletons. The chain couples TRBV7-8 to TRBJ2-5; D remains ambiguous. Sequencing used peripheral blood. This clonotype was sampled from a human donor in a cohort sampled during active COVID-19. DNA of the CDR3: TGTGCCAGCAGCTTAGGTCGAGAGACCCAGTACTTC. It translates to CASSLGRETQYF.